This T cell receptor beta chain was captured by sequencing in a study of blood T cell repertoires in COVID-19. In the study overall: Samples representing acute and convalescent COVID-19 were sourced from the United States, Italy and Spain. T cells, B-cell-depleted T cells, or PBMCs provided the cDNA or gDNA that served as material.

There are a few counts of this clone. The Seattle patients, enrolled during active infection, were followed longitudinally. This CDR3 is built from 14 residues. The germline V gene encodes CDR1 GTSNPN and CDR2 SVGIG (reference sequence). V lost 4 bases to trimming and J lost 6 bases; unmatched junction nucleotides: 6. Data came from immunoSEQ multiplex PCR; TCRdb stores just in-frame clones and leaves some out. Found here are under 250,000 clones, roughly 77% of them singletons; the top ten hold roughly 5.7%. The chain carries TRBV30 and TRBJ1-6, with TRBD1 matching 7 bases. Sample: peripheral blood. This sequence originates from a middle-aged woman with COVID-19, enrolled during active disease. This CDR3 is CAWTQTGLNSPLHF. CDR3 bases: TGTGCCTGGACTCAGACAGGGCTTAATTCACCCCTCCACTTT.